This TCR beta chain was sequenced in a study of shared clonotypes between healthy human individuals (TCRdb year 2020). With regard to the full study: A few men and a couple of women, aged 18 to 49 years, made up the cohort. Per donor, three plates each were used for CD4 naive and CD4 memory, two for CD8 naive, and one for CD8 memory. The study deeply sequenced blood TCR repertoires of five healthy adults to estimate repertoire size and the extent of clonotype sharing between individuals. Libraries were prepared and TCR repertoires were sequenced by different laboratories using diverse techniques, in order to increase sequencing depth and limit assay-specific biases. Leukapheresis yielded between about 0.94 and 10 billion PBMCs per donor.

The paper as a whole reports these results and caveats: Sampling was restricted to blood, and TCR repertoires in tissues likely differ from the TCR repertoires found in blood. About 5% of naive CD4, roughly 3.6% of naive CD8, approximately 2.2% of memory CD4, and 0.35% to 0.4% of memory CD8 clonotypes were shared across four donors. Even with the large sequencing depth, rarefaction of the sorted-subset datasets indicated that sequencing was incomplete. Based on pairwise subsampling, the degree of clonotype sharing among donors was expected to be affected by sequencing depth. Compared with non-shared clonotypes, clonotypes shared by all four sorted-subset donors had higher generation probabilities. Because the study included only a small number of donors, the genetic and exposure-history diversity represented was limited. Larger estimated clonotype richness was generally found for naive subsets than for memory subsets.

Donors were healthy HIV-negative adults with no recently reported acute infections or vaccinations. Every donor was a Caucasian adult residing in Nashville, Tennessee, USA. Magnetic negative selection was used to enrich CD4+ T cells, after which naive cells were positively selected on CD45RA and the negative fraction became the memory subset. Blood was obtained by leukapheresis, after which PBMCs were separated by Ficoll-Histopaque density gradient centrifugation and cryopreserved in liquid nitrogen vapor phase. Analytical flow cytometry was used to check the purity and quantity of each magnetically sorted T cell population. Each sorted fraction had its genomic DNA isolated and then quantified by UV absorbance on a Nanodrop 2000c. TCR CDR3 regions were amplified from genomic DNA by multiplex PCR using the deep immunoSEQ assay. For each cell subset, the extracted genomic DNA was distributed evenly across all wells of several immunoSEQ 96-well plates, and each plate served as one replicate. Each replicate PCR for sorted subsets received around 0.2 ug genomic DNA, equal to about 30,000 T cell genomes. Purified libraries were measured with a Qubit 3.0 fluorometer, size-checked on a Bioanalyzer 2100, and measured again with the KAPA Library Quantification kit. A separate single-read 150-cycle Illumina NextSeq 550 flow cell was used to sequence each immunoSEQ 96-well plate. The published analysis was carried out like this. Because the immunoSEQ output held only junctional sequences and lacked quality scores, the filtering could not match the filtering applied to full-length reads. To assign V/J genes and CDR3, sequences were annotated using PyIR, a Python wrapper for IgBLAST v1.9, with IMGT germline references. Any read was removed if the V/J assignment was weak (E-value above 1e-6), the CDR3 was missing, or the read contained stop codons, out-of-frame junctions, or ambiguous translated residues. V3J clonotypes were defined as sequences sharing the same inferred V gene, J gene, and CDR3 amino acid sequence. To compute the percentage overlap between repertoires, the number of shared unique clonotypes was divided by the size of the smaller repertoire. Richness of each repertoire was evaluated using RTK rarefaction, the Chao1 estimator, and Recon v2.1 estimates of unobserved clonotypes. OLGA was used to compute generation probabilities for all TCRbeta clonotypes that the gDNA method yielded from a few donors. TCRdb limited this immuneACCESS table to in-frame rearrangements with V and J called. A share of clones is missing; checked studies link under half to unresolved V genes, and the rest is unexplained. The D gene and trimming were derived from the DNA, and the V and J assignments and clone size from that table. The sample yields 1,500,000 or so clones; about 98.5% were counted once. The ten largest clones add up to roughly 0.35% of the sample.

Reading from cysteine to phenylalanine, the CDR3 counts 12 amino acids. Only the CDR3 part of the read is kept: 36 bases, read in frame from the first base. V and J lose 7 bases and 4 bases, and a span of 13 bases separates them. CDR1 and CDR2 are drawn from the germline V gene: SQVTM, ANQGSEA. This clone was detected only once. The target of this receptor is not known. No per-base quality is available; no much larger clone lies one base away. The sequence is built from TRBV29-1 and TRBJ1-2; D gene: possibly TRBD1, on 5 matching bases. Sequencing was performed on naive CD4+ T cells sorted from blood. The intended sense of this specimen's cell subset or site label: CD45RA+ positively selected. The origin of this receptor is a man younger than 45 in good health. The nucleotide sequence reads TGCAGCGCTCAGGGTTTCGGCTATGGCTACACCTTC. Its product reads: CSAQGFGYGYTF.